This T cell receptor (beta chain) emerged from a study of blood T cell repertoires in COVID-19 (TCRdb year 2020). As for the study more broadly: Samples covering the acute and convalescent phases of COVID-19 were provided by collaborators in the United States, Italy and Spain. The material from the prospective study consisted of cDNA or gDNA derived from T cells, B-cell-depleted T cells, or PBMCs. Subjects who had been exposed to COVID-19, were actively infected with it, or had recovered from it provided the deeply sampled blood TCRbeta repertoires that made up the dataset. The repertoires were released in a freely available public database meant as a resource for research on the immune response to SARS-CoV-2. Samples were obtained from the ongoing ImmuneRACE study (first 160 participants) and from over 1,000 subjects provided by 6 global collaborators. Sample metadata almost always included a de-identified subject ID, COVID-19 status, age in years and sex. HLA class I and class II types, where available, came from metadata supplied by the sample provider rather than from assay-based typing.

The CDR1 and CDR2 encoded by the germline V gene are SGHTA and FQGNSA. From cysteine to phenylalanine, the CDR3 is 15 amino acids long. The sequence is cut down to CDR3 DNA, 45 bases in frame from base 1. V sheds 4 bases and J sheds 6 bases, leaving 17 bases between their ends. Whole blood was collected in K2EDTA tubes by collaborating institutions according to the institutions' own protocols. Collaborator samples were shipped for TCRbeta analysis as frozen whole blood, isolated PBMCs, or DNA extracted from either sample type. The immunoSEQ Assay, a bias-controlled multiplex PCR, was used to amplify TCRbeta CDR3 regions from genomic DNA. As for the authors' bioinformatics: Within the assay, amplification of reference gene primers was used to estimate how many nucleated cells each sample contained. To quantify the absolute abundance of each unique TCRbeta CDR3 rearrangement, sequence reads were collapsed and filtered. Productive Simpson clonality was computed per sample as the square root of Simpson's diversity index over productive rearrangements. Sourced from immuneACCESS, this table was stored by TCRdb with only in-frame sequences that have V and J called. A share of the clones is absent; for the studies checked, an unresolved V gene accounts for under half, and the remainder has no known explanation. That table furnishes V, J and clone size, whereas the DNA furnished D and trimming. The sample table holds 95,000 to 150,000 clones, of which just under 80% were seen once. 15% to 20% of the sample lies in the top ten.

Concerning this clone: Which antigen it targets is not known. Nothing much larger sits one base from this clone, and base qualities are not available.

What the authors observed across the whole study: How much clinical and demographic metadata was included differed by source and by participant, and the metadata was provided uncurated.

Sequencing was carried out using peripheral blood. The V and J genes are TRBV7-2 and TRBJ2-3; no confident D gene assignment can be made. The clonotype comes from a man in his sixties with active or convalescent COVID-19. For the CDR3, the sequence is CASSSTGSWRDTQYF. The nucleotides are TGTGCCAGCAGCTCCACTGGCTCCTGGCGGGATACGCAGTATTTT.